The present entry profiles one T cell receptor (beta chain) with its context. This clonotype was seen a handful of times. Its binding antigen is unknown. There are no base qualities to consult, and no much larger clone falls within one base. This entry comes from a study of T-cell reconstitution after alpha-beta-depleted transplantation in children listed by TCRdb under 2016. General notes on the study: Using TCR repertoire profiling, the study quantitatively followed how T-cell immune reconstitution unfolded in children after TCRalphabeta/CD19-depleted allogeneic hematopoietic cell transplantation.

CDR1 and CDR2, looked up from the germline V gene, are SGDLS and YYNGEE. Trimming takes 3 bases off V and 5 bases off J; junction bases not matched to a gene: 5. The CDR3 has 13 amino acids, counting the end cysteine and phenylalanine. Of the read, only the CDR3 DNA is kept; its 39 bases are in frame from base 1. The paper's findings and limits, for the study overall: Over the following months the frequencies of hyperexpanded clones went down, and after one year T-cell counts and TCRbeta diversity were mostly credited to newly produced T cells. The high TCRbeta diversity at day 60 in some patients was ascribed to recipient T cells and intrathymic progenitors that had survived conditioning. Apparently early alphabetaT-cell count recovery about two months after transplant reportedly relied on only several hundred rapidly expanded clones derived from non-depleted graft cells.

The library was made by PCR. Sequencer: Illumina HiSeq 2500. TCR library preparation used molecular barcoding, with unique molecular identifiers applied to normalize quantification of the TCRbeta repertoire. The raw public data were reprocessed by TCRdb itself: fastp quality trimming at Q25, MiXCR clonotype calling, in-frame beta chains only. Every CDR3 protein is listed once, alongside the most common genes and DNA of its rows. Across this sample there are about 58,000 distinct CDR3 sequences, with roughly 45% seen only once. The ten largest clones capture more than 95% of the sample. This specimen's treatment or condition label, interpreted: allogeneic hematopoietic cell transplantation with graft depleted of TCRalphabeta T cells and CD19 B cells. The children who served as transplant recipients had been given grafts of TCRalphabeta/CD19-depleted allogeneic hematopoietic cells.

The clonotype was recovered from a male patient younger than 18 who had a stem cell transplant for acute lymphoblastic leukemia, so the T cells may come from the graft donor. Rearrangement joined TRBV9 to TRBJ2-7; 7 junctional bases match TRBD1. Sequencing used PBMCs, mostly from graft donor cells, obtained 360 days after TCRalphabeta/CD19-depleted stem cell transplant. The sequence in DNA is TGTGCCAGCAGCGAGGGGGCGAATGACGAGCAGTACTTC. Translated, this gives CASSEGANDEQYF.